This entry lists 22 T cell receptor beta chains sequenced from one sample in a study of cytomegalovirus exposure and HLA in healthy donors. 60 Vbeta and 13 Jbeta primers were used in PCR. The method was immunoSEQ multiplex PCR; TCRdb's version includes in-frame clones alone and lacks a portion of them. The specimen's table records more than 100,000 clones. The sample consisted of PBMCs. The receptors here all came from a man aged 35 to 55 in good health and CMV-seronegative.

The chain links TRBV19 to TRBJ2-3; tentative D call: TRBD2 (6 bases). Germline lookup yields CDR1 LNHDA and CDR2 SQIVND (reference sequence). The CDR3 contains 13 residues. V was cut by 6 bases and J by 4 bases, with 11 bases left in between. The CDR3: CASSGRGADTQYF. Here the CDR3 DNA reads TGTGCCAGTAGCGGGAGAGGTGCAGATACGCAGTATTTT.

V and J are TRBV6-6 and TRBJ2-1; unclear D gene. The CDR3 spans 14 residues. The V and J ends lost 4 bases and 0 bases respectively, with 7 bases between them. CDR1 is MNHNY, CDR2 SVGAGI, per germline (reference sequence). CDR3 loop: CASSLSSSYNEQFF. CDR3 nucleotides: TGTGCCAGCAGTTTAAGTAGCTCCTACAATGAGCAGTTCTTC.

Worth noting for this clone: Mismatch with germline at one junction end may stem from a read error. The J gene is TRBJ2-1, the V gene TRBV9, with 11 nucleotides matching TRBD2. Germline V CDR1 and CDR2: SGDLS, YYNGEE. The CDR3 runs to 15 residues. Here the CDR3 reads CASSATSGSLNGQFF. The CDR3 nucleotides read TGTGCCAGCAGCGCCACTAGCGGGAGTCTTAATGGGCAGTTCTTC.

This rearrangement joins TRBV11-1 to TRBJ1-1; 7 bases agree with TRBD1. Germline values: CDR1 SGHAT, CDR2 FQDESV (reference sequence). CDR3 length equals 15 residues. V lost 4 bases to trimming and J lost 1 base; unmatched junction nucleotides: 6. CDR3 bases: TGTGCCAGCAGCTCGCCACAGGGGAGGAACACTGAAGCTTTCTTT. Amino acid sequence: CASSSPQGRNTEAFF.

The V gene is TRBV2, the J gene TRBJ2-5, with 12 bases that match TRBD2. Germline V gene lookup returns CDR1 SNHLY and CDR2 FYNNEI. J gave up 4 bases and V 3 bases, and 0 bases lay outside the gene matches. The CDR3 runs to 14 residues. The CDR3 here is CASSETSGGETQYF. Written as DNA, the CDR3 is TGTGCCAGCAGTGAGACTAGCGGGGGAGAGACCCAGTACTTC.

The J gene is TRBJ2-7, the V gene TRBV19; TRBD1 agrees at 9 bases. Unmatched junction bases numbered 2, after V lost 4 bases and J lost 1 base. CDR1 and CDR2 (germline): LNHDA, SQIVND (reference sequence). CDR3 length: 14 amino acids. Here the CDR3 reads CASSSDRGSYEQYF. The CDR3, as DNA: TGTGCCAGTAGTAGCGACAGGGGGTCCTACGAGCAGTACTTC.

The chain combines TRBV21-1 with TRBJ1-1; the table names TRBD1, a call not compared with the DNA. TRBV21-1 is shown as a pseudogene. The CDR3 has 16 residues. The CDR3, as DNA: TGTGCCAGCAGCAAAGGGAGACAGAGAGTGAACACTGAAGCTTTCTTT. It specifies CASSKGRQRVNTEAFF.

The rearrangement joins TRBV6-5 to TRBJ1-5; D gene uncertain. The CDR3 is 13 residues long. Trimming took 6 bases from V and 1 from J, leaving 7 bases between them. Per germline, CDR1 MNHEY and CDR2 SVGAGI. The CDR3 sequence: CASSPFSNQPQHF. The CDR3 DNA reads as TGTGCCAGCAGCCCCTTCAGCAATCAGCCCCAGCATTTT.

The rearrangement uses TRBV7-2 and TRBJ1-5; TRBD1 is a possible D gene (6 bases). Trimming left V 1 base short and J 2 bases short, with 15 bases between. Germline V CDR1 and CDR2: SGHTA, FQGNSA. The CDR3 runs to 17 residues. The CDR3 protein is CASSLVPQGLGNQPQHF. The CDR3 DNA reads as TGTGCCAGCAGCTTAGTACCCCAGGGGTTGGGCAATCAGCCCCAGCATTTT.

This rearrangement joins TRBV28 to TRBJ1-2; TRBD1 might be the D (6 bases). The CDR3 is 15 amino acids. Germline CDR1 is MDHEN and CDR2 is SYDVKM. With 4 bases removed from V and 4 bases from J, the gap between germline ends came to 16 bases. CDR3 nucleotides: TGTGCCAGCAGTTCCGGGGGGGCCACTCGCTATGGCTACACCTTC. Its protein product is CASSSGGATRYGYTF.

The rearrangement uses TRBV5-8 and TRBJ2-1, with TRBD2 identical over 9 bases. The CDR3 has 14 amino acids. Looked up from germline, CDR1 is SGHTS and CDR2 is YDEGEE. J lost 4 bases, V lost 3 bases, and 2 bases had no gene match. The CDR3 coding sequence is TGTGCCAGCAGCTCTAGCGGGGCTTACAATGAGCAGTTCTTC. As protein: CASSSSGAYNEQFF.

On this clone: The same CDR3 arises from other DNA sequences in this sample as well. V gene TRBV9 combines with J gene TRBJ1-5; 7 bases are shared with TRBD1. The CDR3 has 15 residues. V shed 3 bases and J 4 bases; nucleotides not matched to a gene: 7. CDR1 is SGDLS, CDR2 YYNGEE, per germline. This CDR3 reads CASSDTGDPNQPQHF. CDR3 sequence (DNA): TGTGCCAGCAGCGACACAGGGGACCCGAATCAGCCCCAGCATTTT.

CDR3 coding DNA: TGTGCCACCAGCAGAGCCAAACTCTCTGGAAACACCATATATTTT. This gives the protein CATSRAKLSGNTIYF. V is TRBV15 and J is TRBJ1-3, with D unclear. V was cut by 1 base and J by 0 bases, with 7 bases left in between. Germline V gene sequence: CDR1 LNHNV, CDR2 YYDKDF (reference sequence). The CDR3 extends over 15 amino acids.

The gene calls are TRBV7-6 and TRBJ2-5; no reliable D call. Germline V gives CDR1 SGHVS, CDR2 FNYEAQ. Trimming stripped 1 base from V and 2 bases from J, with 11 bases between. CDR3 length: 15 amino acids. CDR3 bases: TGTGCCAGCAGCTTAGGAAACTATCAACAAGAGACCCAGTACTTC. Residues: CASSLGNYQQETQYF.

CDR3 sequence (DNA): TGTGCCAGTAGTAGTGGGTCGGGATCCTCCCCCGGGGAGCTGTTTTTT. Residues: CASSSGSGSSPGELFF. The V gene is TRBV19, the J gene TRBJ2-2; possible D gene TRBD2, 5 bases. Germline CDR1 LNHDA, CDR2 SQIVND (reference sequence). The germline V and J ends were trimmed by 4 bases and 6 bases, with 18 bases remaining between them. CDR3 length: 16 residues.

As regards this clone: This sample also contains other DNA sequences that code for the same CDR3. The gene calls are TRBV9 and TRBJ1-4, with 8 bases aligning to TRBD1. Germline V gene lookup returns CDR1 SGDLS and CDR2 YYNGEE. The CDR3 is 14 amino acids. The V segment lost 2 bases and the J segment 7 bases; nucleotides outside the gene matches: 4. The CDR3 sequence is CASSVQGASEKLFF. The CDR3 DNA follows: TGTGCCAGCAGCGTTCAGGGGGCTAGTGAAAAACTGTTTTTT.

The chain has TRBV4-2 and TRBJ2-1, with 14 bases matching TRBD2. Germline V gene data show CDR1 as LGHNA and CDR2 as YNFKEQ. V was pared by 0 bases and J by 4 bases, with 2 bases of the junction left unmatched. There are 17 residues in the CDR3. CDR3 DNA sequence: TGTGCCAGCAGCCAAGAAGGACTAGCGGGGGGATACAATGAGCAGTTCTTC. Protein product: CASSQEGLAGGYNEQFF.

DNA for the CDR3: TGTGCCAGTAGTGCAGACAGACAGCTCAACTATGGCTACACCTTC. Translation gives CASSADRQLNYGYTF. This chain links TRBV19 with TRBJ1-2; the D gene is possibly TRBD1 (5 bases). CDR1 is LNHDA and CDR2 is SQIVND in the germline V gene (reference sequence). V was clipped by 5 bases and J by 2 bases, with 15 bases between them. This CDR3 region has 15 residues.

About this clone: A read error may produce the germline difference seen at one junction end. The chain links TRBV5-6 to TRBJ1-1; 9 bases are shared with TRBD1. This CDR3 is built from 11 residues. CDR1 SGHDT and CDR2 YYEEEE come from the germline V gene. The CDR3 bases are TGTGCCAGCAGCCATCGGGACAGGGAATCTTGG. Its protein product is CASSHRDRESW.

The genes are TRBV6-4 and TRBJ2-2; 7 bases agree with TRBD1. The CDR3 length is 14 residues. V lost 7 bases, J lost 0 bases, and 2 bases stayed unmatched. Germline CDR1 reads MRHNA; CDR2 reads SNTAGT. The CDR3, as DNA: TGTGCCAGCAAGGGACAGACGAACACCGGGGAGCTGTTTTTT. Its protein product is CASKGQTNTGELFF.

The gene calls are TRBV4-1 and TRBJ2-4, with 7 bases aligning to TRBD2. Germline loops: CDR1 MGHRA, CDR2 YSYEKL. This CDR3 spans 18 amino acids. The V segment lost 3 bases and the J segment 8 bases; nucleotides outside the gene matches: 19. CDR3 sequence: CASSHLRGGVRSSYIQYF. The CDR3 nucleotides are TGCGCCAGCAGCCACCTTAGGGGAGGGGTGAGGTCTAGTTACATTCAGTACTTC.

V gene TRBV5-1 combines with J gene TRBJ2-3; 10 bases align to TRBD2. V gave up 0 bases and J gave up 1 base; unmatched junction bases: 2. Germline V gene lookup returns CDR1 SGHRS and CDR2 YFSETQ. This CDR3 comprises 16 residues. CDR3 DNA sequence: TGCGCCAGCAGCTTGGCCGGGACTAGCGGCACAGATACGCAGTATTTT. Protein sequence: CASSLAGTSGTDTQYF.